The clone carrying this TCR beta chain was counted many times. The source of the sample is a study of blood T cell repertoires in COVID-19. Overall study: COVID-19 samples collected from the United States, Italy and Spain covered acute and convalescent phases. In each case, the material was cDNA or gDNA derived from T cells, B-cell-depleted T cells, or PBMCs.

The CDR3 extends over 16 amino acids. Trimming took 4 bases from V and 1 from J; bases not matched to a gene: 5. CDR1 is LGHNA and CDR2 is YSLEER in the germline V gene. In the authors' methods: Estimation of nucleated cell counts relied on the amplification of reference gene primers. Using immunoSEQ multiplex PCR, the repertoire was profiled, and TCRdb retains in-frame clones only, with some absent. D and trimming come from the DNA, and the V and J calls and clone size come from that table. The sample records some 200,000 clones, 84% being singletons. This TCR was recovered from a man younger than 40 with active or convalescent COVID-19. The sequenced sample consisted of peripheral blood. This chain connects TRBV4-3 to TRBJ2-2; 8 nucleotides match TRBD1. The CDR3 is CASSPRDRLNTGELFF. As DNA, the CDR3 is TGCGCCAGCAGCCCCCGGGACAGGTTGAACACCGGGGAGCTGTTTTTT.